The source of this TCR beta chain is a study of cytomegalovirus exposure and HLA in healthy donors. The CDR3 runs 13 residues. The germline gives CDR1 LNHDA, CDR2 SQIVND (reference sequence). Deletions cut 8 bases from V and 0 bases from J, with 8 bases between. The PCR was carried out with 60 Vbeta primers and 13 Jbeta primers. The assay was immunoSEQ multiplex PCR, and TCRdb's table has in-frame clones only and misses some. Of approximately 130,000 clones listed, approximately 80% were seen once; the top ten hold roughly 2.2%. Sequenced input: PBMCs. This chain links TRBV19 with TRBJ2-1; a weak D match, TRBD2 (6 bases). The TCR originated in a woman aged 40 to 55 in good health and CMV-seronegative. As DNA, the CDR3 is TGTGCCAGTGCTAGCGCCTCCTACAATGAGCAGTTCTTC. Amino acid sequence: CASASASYNEQFF.